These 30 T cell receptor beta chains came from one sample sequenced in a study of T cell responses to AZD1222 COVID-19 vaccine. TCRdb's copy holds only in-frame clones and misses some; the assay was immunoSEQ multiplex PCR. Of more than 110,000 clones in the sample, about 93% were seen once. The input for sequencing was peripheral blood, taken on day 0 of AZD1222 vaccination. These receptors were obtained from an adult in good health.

This chain's CDR3 is CASSPAGGPRYEQYF. The DNA for the CDR3 is TGTGCCAGCAGCCCAGCGGGGGGGCCGCGCTACGAGCAGTACTTC. The chain couples TRBV3-1 (or the pseudogene TRBV3-2) to TRBJ2-7, with 10 nucleotides matching TRBD2. The CDR3 runs 15 residues. In germline, CDR1 is LGHDT, CDR2 YNNKEL (reference sequence). V lost 4 bases, J lost 3 bases, and 6 bases stayed unmatched.

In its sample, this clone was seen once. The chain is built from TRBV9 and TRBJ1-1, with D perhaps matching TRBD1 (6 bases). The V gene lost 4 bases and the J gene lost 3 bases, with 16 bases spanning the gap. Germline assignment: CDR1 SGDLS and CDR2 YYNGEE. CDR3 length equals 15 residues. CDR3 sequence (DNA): TGTGCCAGCAGCCCGGGGGCGCCTAGGGACACTGAAGCTTTCTTT. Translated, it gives CASSPGAPRDTEAFF. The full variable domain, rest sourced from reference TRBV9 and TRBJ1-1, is DSGVTQTPKHLITATGQRVTLRCSPRSGDLSVYWYQQSLDQGLQFLIQYYNGEERAKGNILERFSAQQFPDLHSELNLSSLELGDSALYFCASSPGAPRDTEAFFGQGTRLTVV.

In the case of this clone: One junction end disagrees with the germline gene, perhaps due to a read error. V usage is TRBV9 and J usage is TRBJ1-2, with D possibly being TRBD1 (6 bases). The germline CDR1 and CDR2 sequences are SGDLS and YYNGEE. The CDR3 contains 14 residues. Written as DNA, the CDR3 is TGTGCCAGCAGAGACCCTCGGGACAACTTTGGCTACACCTTC. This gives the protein CASRDPRDNFGYTF. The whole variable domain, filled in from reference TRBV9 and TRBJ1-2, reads DSGVTQTPKHLITATGQRVTLRCSPRSGDLSVYWYQQSLDQGLQFLIQYYNGEERAKGNILERFSAQQFPDLHSELNLSSLELGDSALYFCASRDPRDNFGYTFGSGTRLTVV.

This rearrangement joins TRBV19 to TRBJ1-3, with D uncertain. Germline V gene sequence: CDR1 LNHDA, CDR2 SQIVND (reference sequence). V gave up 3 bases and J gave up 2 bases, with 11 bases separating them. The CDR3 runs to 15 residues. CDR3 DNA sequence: TGTGCCAGTAGTATCCCCGGGAGCCCTGGAAACACCATATATTTT. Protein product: CASSIPGSPGNTIYF.

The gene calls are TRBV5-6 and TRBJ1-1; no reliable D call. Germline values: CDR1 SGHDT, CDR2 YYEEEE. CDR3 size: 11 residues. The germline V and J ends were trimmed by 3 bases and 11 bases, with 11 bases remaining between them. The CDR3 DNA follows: TGTGCCAGCAGCTCGGTTAGCGGGGCTTTCTTT. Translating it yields CASSSVSGAFF.

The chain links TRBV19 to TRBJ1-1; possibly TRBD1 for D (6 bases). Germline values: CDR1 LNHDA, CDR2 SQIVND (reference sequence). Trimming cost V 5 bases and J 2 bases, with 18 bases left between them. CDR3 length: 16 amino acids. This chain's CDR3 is CASSALEGHLNTEAFF. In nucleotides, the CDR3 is TGTGCCAGTAGTGCCTTAGAGGGACACCTTAACACTGAAGCTTTCTTT.

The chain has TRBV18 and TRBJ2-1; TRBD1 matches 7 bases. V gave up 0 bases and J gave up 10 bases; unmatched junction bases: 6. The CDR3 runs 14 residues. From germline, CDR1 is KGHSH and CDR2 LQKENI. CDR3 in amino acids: CASSPPSTGQEQFF. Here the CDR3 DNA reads TGTGCCAGCTCACCACCATCGACAGGGCAGGAGCAGTTCTTC.

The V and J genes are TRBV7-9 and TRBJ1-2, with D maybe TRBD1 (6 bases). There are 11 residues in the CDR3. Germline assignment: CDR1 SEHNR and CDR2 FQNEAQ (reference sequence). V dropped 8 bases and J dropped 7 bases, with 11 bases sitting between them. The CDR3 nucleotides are TGTGCCAGCCGAGACAGGAGTGGCTACACCTTC. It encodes CASRDRSGYTF.

The CDR3 sequence is CASSMDWTSGARYTQYF. Written as DNA, the CDR3 is TGTGCCAGTAGTATGGACTGGACTAGCGGAGCTAGGTATACGCAGTATTTT. This chain connects TRBV19 to TRBJ2-3; TRBD2 aligns across 10 bases. Losses at the gene ends were 3 bases for V and 7 bases for J; bases not matched to a gene: 13. The germline V gene encodes CDR1 LNHDA and CDR2 SQIVND (reference sequence). The length of the CDR3 is 17 residues.

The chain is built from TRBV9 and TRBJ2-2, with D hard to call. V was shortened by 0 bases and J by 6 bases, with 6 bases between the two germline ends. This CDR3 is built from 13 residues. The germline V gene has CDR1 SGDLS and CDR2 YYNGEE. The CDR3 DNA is TGTGCCAGCAGCGTAGTGGGGTCCGGGGAGCTGTTTTTT. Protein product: CASSVVGSGELFF.

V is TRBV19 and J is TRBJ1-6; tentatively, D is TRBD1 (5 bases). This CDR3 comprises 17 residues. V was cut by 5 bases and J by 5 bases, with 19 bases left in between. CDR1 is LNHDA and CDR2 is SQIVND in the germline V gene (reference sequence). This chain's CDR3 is CASSVEAGTGNNSPLHF. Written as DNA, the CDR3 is TGTGCCAGTAGTGTTGAAGCCGGGACGGGGAATAATTCACCCCTCCACTTT. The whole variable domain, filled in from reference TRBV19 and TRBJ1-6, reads DGGITQSPKYLFRKEGQNVTLSCEQNLNHDAMYWYRQDPGQGLRLIYYSQIVNDFQKGDIAEGYSVSREKKESFPLTVTSAQKNPTAFYLCASSVEAGTGNNSPLHFGNGTRLTVT.

Here the CDR3 DNA reads TGTGCCGTCCGGGACGCGAGCTCCTACGAGCAGTACTTC. It encodes CAVRDASSYEQYF. J is TRBJ2-7 and V is TRBV28; D tentatively fits TRBD1 or TRBD2 (5 bases each). CDR1 and CDR2 from the germline V gene are MDHEN and SYDVKM. With 11 bases removed from V and 0 bases from J, the gap between germline ends came to 14 bases. The CDR3 runs to 13 residues. The whole variable domain, filled in from reference TRBV28 and TRBJ2-7, reads DVKVTQSSRYLVKRTGEKVFLECVQDMDHENMFWYRQDPGLGLRLIYFSYDVKMKEKGDIPEGYSVSREKKERFSLILESASTNQTSMYLCAVRDASSYEQYFGPGTRLTVT.

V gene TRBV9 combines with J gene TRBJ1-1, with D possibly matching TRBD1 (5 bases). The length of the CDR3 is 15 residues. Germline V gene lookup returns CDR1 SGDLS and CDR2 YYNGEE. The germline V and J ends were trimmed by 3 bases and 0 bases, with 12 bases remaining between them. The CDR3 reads CASSGEDNLNTEAFF. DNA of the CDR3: TGTGCCAGCAGCGGAGAGGACAATCTGAACACTGAAGCTTTCTTT.

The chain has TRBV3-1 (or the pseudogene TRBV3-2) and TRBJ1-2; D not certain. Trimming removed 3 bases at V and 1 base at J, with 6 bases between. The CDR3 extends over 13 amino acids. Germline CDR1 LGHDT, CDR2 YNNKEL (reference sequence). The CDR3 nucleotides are TGTGCCAGCAGCCATCCAGTTAACTATGGCTACACCTTC. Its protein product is CASSHPVNYGYTF.

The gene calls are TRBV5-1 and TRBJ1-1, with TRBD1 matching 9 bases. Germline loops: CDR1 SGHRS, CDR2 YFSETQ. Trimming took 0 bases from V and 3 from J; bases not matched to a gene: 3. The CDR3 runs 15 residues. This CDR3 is CASSLAGTGYTEAFF. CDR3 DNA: TGCGCCAGCAGCTTGGCCGGGACAGGGTACACTGAAGCTTTCTTT.

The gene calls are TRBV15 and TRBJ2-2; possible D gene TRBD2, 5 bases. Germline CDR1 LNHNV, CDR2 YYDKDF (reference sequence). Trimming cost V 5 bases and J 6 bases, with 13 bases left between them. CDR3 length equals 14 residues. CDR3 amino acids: CATSVGAYPGELFF. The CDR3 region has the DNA TGTGCCACCAGCGTGGGAGCTTACCCCGGGGAGCTGTTTTTT.

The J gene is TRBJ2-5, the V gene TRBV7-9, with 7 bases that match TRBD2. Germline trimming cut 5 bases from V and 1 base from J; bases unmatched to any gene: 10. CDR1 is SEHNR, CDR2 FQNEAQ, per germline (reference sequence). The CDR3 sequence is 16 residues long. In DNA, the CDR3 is TGTGCCAGCAGCACCGGACTAGTAACGGCCCAAGAGACCCAGTACTTC. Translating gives CASSTGLVTAQETQYF.

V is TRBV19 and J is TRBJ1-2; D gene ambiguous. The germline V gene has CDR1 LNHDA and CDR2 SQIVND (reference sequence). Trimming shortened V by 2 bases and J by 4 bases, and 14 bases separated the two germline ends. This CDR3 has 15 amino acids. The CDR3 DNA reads TGTGCCAGTAGTATAAGGACGAGTCCCCTCTATGGCTACACCTTC. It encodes CASSIRTSPLYGYTF.

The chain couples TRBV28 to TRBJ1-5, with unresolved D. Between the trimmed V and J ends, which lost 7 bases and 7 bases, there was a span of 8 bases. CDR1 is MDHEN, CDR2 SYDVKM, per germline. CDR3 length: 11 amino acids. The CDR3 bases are TGTGCCAGCACCTCCGGGCAGCCCCAGCATTTT. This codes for CASTSGQPQHF.

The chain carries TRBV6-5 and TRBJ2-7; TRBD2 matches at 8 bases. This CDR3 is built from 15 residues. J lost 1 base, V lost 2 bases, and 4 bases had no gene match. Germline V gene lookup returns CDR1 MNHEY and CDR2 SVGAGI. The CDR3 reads CASSYAGGSSYEQYF. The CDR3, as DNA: TGTGCCAGCAGTTACGCGGGGGGAAGTTCCTACGAGCAGTACTTC.

In DNA, the CDR3 is TGTGCCAGTAGCGGTTCGAACACCGGGGAGCTGTTTTTT. Its translation: CASSGSNTGELFF. V gene TRBV19 combines with J gene TRBJ2-2; D uncertain. Per germline, CDR1 LNHDA and CDR2 SQIVND (reference sequence). Trimming took off 6 bases at V and 0 bases at J, with 5 bases between the two ends. CDR3 length equals 13 residues.

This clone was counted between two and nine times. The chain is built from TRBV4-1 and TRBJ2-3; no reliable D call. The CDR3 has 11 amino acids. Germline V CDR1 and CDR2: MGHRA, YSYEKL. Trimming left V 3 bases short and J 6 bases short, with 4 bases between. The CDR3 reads CASSQTDTQYF. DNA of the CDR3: TGCGCCAGCAGCCAGACCGATACGCAGTATTTT.

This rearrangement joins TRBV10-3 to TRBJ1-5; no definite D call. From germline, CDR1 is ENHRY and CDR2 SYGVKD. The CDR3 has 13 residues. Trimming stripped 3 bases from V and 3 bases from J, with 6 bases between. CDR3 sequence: CAISDTDNQPQHF. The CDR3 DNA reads TGTGCCATCAGTGACACTGACAATCAGCCCCAGCATTTT.

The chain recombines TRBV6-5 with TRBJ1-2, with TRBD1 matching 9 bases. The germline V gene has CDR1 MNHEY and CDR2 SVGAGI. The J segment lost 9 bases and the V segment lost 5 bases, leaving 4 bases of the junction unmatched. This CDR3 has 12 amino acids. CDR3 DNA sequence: TGTGCCAGCAGTCCCGGACAGGGGCGCTACACCTTC. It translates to CASSPGQGRYTF.

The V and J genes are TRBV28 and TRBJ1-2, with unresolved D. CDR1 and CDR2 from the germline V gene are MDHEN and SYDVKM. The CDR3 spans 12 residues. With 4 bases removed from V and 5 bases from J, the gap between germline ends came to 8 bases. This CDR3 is CASSSKAYGYTF. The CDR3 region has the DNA TGTGCCAGCAGTTCCAAGGCTTATGGCTACACCTTC.

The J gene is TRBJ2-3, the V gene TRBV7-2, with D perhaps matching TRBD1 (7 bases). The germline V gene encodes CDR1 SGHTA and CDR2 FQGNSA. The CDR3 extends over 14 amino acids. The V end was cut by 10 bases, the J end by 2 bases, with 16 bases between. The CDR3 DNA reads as TGTGCCAACGGGCCAGGGGGGCCCACAGATACGCAGTATTTT. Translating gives CANGPGGPTDTQYF.

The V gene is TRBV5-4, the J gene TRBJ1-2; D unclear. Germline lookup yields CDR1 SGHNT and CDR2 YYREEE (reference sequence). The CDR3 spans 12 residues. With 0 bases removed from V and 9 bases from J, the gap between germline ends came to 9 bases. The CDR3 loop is CASSLAGLRYTF. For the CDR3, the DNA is TGTGCCAGCAGCTTGGCTGGGCTCCGCTACACCTTC.

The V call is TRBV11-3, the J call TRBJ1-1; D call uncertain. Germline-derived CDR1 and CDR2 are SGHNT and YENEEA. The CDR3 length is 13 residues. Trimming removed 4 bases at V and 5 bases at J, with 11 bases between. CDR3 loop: CASSSPRATEAFF. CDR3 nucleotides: TGTGCCAGCAGCTCGCCCAGAGCGACTGAAGCTTTCTTT.

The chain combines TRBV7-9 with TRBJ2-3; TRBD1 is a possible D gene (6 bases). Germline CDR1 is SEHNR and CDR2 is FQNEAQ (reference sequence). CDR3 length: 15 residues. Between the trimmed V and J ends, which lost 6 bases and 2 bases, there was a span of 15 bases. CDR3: CASRPSGTHTDTQYF. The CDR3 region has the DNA TGTGCCAGCAGACCTTCCGGGACACACACAGATACGCAGTATTTT.

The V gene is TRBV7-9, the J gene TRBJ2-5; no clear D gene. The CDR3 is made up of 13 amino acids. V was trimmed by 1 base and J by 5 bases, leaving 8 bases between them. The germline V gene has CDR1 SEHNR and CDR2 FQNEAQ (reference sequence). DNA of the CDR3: TGTGCCAGCAGCTTAGTGGGCCGCGAGACCCAGTACTTC. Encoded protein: CASSLVGRETQYF.